Below, 13 T cell receptor beta chains from the same sample are listed, as sequenced in a study of T-cell memory formation after mild COVID-19. TCRdb redid the calling of the 5' RACE reads with MiXCR, one entry per CDR3 protein. Seen here are roughly 250,000 distinct CDR3 sequences, about 17% observed once, and the top ten hold approximately 3.6%. The sample was PBMCs or a T cell subset sorted from them (not recorded which). The receptors were gathered from a man aged 18 to 29 who had mild COVID-19 (a few samples of this study predate the infection). Cell type and time point are not known.

This sequence joins TRBV5-7 and TRBJ2-1; 14 bases match TRBD2. TRBV5-7 is an ORF, with its function uncertain. The J segment lost 4 bases and the V segment lost 1 base, leaving 7 bases of the junction unmatched. CDR3 length equals 18 residues. This chain's CDR3 is CASSLPGTSGGPYNEQFF. The CDR3 DNA sequence: TGTGCCAGCAGCTTGCCCGGGACTAGCGGGGGACCATACAATGAGCAGTTCTTC.

This clonotype was observed a handful of times. The CDR3 sequence: CASSRQRLNEKLFF. The CDR3 DNA is TGTGCCAGCAGCCGACAGAGGCTAAATGAAAAACTGTTTTTT. The V and J genes are TRBV7-2 and TRBJ1-4; possibly TRBD1 for D (5 bases). The V end was cut by 5 bases, the J end by 5 bases, with 12 bases between. CDR1 is SGHTA and CDR2 is FQGNSA in the germline V gene. This CDR3 has 14 residues.

This clonotype was found many times. The chain has TRBV4-2 and TRBJ2-5; the D is unclear. The V gene's germline CDR1 is LGHNA and CDR2 YNFKEQ. This CDR3 comprises 13 residues. Trimming removed 3 bases at V and 5 bases at J, with 10 bases between. The CDR3 bases are TGTGCCAGCAGCCAGAGTGTTGCGGAGACCCAGTACTTC. Translating gives CASSQSVAETQYF.

J is TRBJ2-1 and V is TRBV6-2 or TRBV6-3, with 8 positions matching TRBD1. This CDR3 has 15 amino acids. CDR1 and CDR2 from the germline V gene are MNHEY and SVGEGT. Losses at the gene ends were 6 bases for V and 6 bases for J; bases not matched to a gene: 10. The CDR3 is CASSFGQGRVNEQFF. The CDR3 DNA is TGTGCCAGCAGCTTTGGACAGGGTAGGGTCAATGAGCAGTTCTTC.

This clonotype was counted once. This chain uses TRBV20-1 with TRBJ1-2, with D possibly being TRBD1 (5 bases). Germline values: CDR1 DFQATT, CDR2 SNEGSKA (reference sequence). The V end lost 0 bases, the J end lost 4 bases, and 18 bases lay between the germline ends. The CDR3 is 16 amino acids. The DNA for the CDR3 is TGCAGTGCTAGAGATAGGGCCGGAGGGGCCAGCTATGGCTACACCTTC. This gives the protein CSARDRAGGASYGYTF.

The V and J genes are TRBV30 and TRBJ2-1; no firm D call. CDR1 is GTSNPN and CDR2 is SVGIG in the germline V gene (reference sequence). This CDR3 is built from 11 residues. V dropped 0 bases and J dropped 15 bases, with 12 bases sitting between them. The CDR3 DNA is TGTGCCTGGAGTGTTGCCCAGGCCCCGTTCTTC. This gives the protein CAWSVAQAPFF.

This clonotype was seen ten or more times. The chain recombines TRBV3-1 with TRBJ2-6; a weak D match, TRBD2 (6 bases). The CDR3 totals 18 residues. Per the germline V gene, CDR1 is LGHDT and CDR2 is YNNKEL (reference sequence). V lost 3 bases to trimming and J lost 0 bases, with 15 bases between them. The CDR3 DNA follows: TGTGCCAGCAGCCACGGCTCGGGGGAGTCCTCTGGGGCCAACGTCCTGACTTTC. Translated: CASSHGSGESSGANVLTF.

The chain has TRBV29-1 and TRBJ2-4; D uncertain. The germline V gene has CDR1 SQVTM and CDR2 ANQGSEA. V was clipped by 3 bases and J by 6 bases, with 12 bases between them. This CDR3 is built from 13 residues. CDR3 sequence: CSVESPIVNIQYF. CDR3 bases: TGCAGCGTTGAGTCCCCTATAGTAAACATTCAGTACTTC.

This clonotype was seen a handful of times. J is TRBJ1-5 and V is TRBV9; tentative D call: TRBD1 (5 bases). The CDR3 covers 15 residues. The V gene lost 0 bases and the J gene lost 0 bases, with 7 bases spanning the gap. Germline V gives CDR1 SGDLS, CDR2 YYNGEE. CDR3 loop: CASSVAGVSNQPQHF. In nucleotides, the CDR3 is TGTGCCAGCAGCGTAGCGGGGGTTAGCAATCAGCCCCAGCATTTT.

This sequence joins TRBV15 and TRBJ2-1, with 7 bases lining up with TRBD2. V was pared by 3 bases and J by 4 bases, with 12 bases of the junction left unmatched. Germline-derived CDR1 and CDR2 are LNHNV and YYDKDF (reference sequence). This CDR3 region has 17 residues. The DNA of the CDR3 is TGTGCCACCAGCAGGGGCGGGAGAGGGGTCCTTTACAATGAGCAGTTCTTC. Its translation is CATSRGGRGVLYNEQFF. The complete variable domain, with remaining parts taken from reference TRBV15 and TRBJ2-1, reads DAMVIQNPRYQVTQFGKPVTLSCSQTLNHNVMYWYQQKSSQAPKLLFHYYDKDFNNEADTPDNFQSRRPNTSFCFLDIRSPGLGDTAMYLCATSRGGRGVLYNEQFFGPGTRLTVL.

This chain connects TRBV5-6 to TRBJ1-5; possible D gene TRBD1, 5 bases. V was trimmed by 3 bases and J by 2 bases, leaving 12 bases between them. Germline lookup yields CDR1 SGHDT and CDR2 YYEEEE. The CDR3 extends over 15 amino acids. In nucleotides, the CDR3 is TGTGCCAGCAGCTGGAGTCGGGGCCGCAATCAGCCCCAGCATTTT. Translated, it gives CASSWSRGRNQPQHF.

The V and J genes are TRBV20-1 and TRBJ2-5; D uncertain. Germline V gene lookup returns CDR1 DFQATT and CDR2 SNEGSKA (reference sequence). CDR3 size: 14 residues. Trimming removed 3 bases at V and 5 bases at J, with 16 bases between. CDR3 bases: TGCAGTGCTAGGCGCGTCGGGTTGGGGGAGACCCAGTACTTC. Its protein is CSARRVGLGETQYF.

J is TRBJ2-2 and V is TRBV10-3, with a tentative D call TRBD2 (5 bases). V lost 7 bases and J lost 1, with 7 bases in between. Germline loops: CDR1 ENHRY, CDR2 SYGVKD. CDR3 length: 13 residues. The CDR3 is CAITAVNTGELFF. The CDR3 bases are TGTGCCATCACAGCGGTGAACACCGGGGAGCTGTTTTTT.